This TCR beta chain was captured in a study of CD8 T cells in ankylosing spondylitis (dated by TCRdb to about 2017). Regarding the complete study: The study set out to find disease-linked TCR variants by profiling T cell receptor beta repertoires in ankylosing spondylitis patients and healthy donors. The whole study cohort included 108 healthy donors and 25 ankylosing spondylitis patients. Peripheral blood was sampled, and synovial fluid was additionally collected from ankylosing spondylitis patients.

V drops 3 bases and J drops 0 bases, leaving 12 bases in between. CDR1 and CDR2 were assigned from the germline V gene as LGHNA and YNFKEQ. The CDR3 goes from the cysteine to the phenylalanine over 16 residues. Only the CDR3 part of the read is kept: 48 bases, read in frame from the first base. This clonotype was found a few times. No antigen is known for it. No much larger clonotype is one base removed from it; base qualities were not supplied. On the study overall, not on this receptor specifically: A CD8+ phenotype was shown by the disease-linked clones, which were found at relatively low frequencies in peripheral blood. Some motif variants had previously been reported in the synovial fluid and blood of reactive arthritis patients, which suggests shared mechanisms of disease initiation. Blood from ankylosing spondylitis patients appeared to be characterized by a TCR beta motif composed of about 8 highly homologous amino acid variants. According to the report, matched synovial fluid samples from ankylosing spondylitis patients were significantly enriched for the disease-linked clones.

The sequencer listed for this sample is Illumina HiSeq 2500. Quantitative 5'-RACE with molecular barcodes was used to prepare TCR beta libraries. For the original study's pipeline: Disease-linked TCR variants were identified with a new computational method built on a probabilistic model of VDJ rearrangement. The public reads were run again by TCRdb, first through fastp at Q25 and then through MiXCR, and only productive beta chains were kept. Merged by CDR3 protein, the rows form single entries marked with the most common genes and DNA. TCRdb's processing, not the study's, gives the V and J calls here. Across this sample there are about 420,000 distinct CDR3 sequences, with more than 20% seen only once. Of the sample, 15% to 20% falls within the top ten clones.

The sequenced material came from blood, either unsorted or a sorted T cell fraction (not recorded which). The receptor comes from a male donor with ankylosing spondylitis. The rearrangement joined TRBV4-2 to TRBJ1-3, with TRBD1 tentatively as D gene (5 bases match). Here is the DNA: TGTGCCAGCAGCCAGGGGGACCGACCCTCTGGAAACACCATATATTTT. Translated, this gives CASSQGDRPSGNTIYF.